Each of the 15 T cell receptor beta chains below was sequenced from the same sample in a study of T cell responses to AZD1222 COVID-19 vaccine. Repertoires were generated with immunoSEQ multiplex PCR, while TCRdb's copy carries only in-frame clones and drops some. The data contain around 99,000 clones, roughly 87% of them seen just once; the ten biggest clones take up 3.5% to 4.5%. Sequencing was performed on peripheral blood, taken on day 0 of AZD1222 vaccination. Every receptor here comes from an adult in good health.

The sample holds a few counts of this clone. The rearrangement uses TRBV4-2 and TRBJ2-1; TRBD2 agrees at 7 bases. From germline, CDR1 is LGHNA and CDR2 YNFKEQ. The CDR3 is 17 residues long. V shed 4 bases, J shed 1 base, and the junction held 10 bases outside the gene matches. This chain's CDR3 is CASSPEGTTDSYNEQFF. DNA of the CDR3: TGTGCCAGCAGCCCGGAGGGGACTACCGATTCCTACAATGAGCAGTTCTTC.

The chain recombines TRBV11-2 with TRBJ1-2; TRBD1 matches at 8 bases. The CDR3 totals 14 residues. V gave up 8 bases and J gave up 2 bases; unmatched junction bases: 7. Germline CDR1 SGHAT, CDR2 FQNNGV. For the CDR3, the DNA is TGTGCCAGCGGCCCAAACAGGGGGAACTATGGCTACACCTTC. Amino acid sequence: CASGPNRGNYGYTF.

The rearrangement links TRBV5-6 to TRBJ2-4; either TRBD1 or TRBD2 may supply D (5 bases each). CDR3 size: 14 residues. The germline CDR1 and CDR2 sequences are SGHDT and YYEEEE. Trimming removed 0 bases at V and 10 bases at J, with 14 bases between. CDR3 amino acids: CASSLVVREGIQYF. In nucleotides, the CDR3 is TGTGCCAGCAGCTTGGTAGTCCGCGAGGGGATTCAGTACTTC.

A word on this clone: The sample has other DNA sequences that encode this CDR3 too. The chain recombines TRBV7-3 with TRBJ1-1; D call uncertain. Per germline, CDR1 SGHTA and CDR2 FQGTGA. Trimming took off 0 bases at V and 1 base at J, with 3 bases between the two ends. CDR3 size: 13 residues. The CDR3 DNA is TGTGCCAGCAGCTTAACCCCGAACACTGAAGCTTTCTTT. Residues: CASSLTPNTEAFF.

The chain uses TRBV4-1 and TRBJ2-7; D assignment may be TRBD1 or TRBD2 (7 bases each). V shed 5 bases and J shed 4 bases, with 18 bases lying between them. This CDR3 region has 15 residues. CDR1 and CDR2 (germline): MGHRA, YSYEKL. As DNA, the CDR3 is TGCGCCAGCAGCTCAAGGGGAGGGGGCGGGTACGAGCAGTACTTC. Translating it yields CASSSRGGGGYEQYF.

The rearrangement uses TRBV14 and TRBJ2-7; the D is unclear. Germline-derived CDR1 and CDR2 are SGHDN and FVKESK. The V and J ends lost 4 bases and 5 bases respectively, with 9 bases between them. This CDR3 has 12 residues. The chain's CDR3 is CASSRGRDEQYF. DNA of the CDR3: TGTGCCAGCAGCCGCGGACGAGACGAGCAGTACTTC.

V gene TRBV5-1 combines with J gene TRBJ2-5, with a tentative D call TRBD1 (6 bases). The V end lost 2 bases, the J end lost 5 bases, and 16 bases lay between the germline ends. The germline V gene has CDR1 SGHRS and CDR2 YFSETQ. The CDR3 contains 15 residues. The CDR3 loop is CASSFRGEHEETQYF. CDR3 nucleotides: TGCGCCAGCAGCTTCAGGGGCGAGCACGAGGAGACCCAGTACTTC.

In the case of this clone: The sample carries other DNA sequences with the same CDR3. The chain recombines TRBV29-1 with TRBJ2-7; D is uncertain. Trimming pared 3 bases from V and 2 bases from J, leaving 5 bases between. CDR1 and CDR2 from the germline V gene are SQVTM and ANQGSEA. The CDR3 length is 11 residues. The CDR3 sequence is CSVDGTYEQYF. CDR3 nucleotides: TGCAGCGTTGATGGTACCTACGAGCAGTACTTC.

The gene calls are TRBV19 and TRBJ2-2, with D unclear. Germline V gives CDR1 LNHDA, CDR2 SQIVND (reference sequence). CDR3 size: 13 residues. V was shortened by 5 bases and J by 6 bases, with 10 bases between the two germline ends. CDR3 DNA sequence: TGTGCCAGTAGTCTACAGATCCCCGGGGAGCTGTTTTTT. Translating it yields CASSLQIPGELFF.

The chain has TRBV18 and TRBJ2-5, with unresolved D. This CDR3 contains 13 residues. Germline CDR1 and CDR2: KGHSH and LQKENI. The V and J ends lost 3 bases and 0 bases respectively, with 5 bases between them. CDR3 sequence: CASSPGNQETQYF. The CDR3, as DNA: TGTGCCAGCTCACCGGGAAACCAAGAGACCCAGTACTTC. Together with reference TRBV18 and TRBJ2-5, the CDR3 gives the full variable domain: NAGVMQNPRHLVRRRGQEARLRCSPMKGHSHVYWYRQLPEEGLKFMVYLQKENIIDESGMPKERFSAEFPKEGPSILRIQQVVRGDSAAYFCASSPGNQETQYFGPGTRLLVL.

The chain joins TRBV12-3 or TRBV12-4 to TRBJ1-2; possible D gene TRBD1, 5 bases. The CDR3 runs to 13 residues. Trimming left V 2 bases short and J 5 bases short, with 9 bases between. The CDR3 DNA is TGTGCCAGCAGTTTAAGACAGTTATATGGCTACACCTTC. It codes for CASSLRQLYGYTF.

This clone was seen at least ten times. The chain links TRBV6-1 to TRBJ1-2; the D gene is possibly TRBD1 (6 bases). The CDR3 runs 15 residues. Germline V gene lookup returns CDR1 MNHNS and CDR2 SASEGT. Trimming took 2 bases from V and 4 from J, leaving 14 bases between them. CDR3 residues: CASSEILQGPYGYTF. CDR3 nucleotide sequence: TGTGCCAGCAGTGAAATTTTACAGGGCCCCTATGGCTACACCTTC.

CDR3: CASSPRRVLETQYF. The CDR3 DNA reads TGTGCCAGCAGCCCCCGGCGGGTTCTAGAGACCCAGTACTTC. The chain has TRBV5-5 and TRBJ2-5; weak D call: TRBD2 (5 bases). V was shortened by 4 bases and J by 4 bases, with 14 bases between the two germline ends. The CDR3 totals 14 residues. Germline assignment: CDR1 SGHKS and CDR2 YYEKEE (reference sequence).

The chain recombines TRBV5-1 with TRBJ1-1; no clear D gene. The CDR3 runs to 13 residues. Germline-derived CDR1 and CDR2 are SGHRS and YFSETQ. V shed 0 bases and J shed 12 bases, with 15 bases lying between them. CDR3 sequence reads: CASSLVPTGETFF. The CDR3 DNA sequence: TGCGCCAGCAGCTTGGTCCCAACTGGGGAAACTTTCTTT.

CDR3 region: CASSISGVGSANIQYF. The CDR3 region has the DNA TGTGCCAGTAGTATTTCGGGAGTGGGGTCCGCAAACATTCAGTACTTC. The chain combines TRBV19 with TRBJ2-4, with D possibly being TRBD2 (6 bases). Germline values: CDR1 LNHDA, CDR2 SQIVND (reference sequence). The CDR3 is 16 residues long. Trimming removed 3 bases from V and 6 bases from J, with 18 bases in between.